These 24 T cell receptor beta chains came from one sample sequenced in a study of control samples from healthy donors and cancer patients. Profiled with immunoSEQ multiplex PCR; TCRdb holds only in-frame clones, not every one. The sample yields around 90,000 clones, approximately 87% seen once. Material for sequencing was blood. The receptors stem from a woman aged 35 to 49 in good health.

J is TRBJ2-7 and V is TRBV7-2; 8 nucleotides line up with TRBD1. The CDR3 runs 15 residues. The V gene's germline CDR1 is SGHTA and CDR2 FQGNSA. Trimming took 2 bases from V and 3 from J; bases not matched to a gene: 6. CDR3 bases: TGTGCCAGCAGCTTAAGTCCCGGACAGGGCTACGAGCAGTACTTC. Translated, it gives CASSLSPGQGYEQYF.

V is TRBV6-5 and J is TRBJ2-7, with D unresolved. The CDR3 is 14 residues long. Trimming stripped 0 bases from V and 5 bases from J, with 11 bases between. Germline V CDR1 and CDR2: MNHEY, SVGAGI. The CDR3 sequence is CASSYSGRRDEQYF. The CDR3 DNA follows: TGTGCCAGCAGTTACTCTGGTCGACGTGACGAGCAGTACTTC.

This chain's CDR3 is CASSPTTGVTGELFF. The DNA for the CDR3 is TGTGCCAGCTCACCAACGACAGGAGTTACCGGGGAGCTGTTTTTT. The gene calls are TRBV18 and TRBJ2-2, with a tentative D call TRBD1 (6 bases). The CDR3 is 15 amino acids. V shed 2 bases and J shed 5 bases, with 12 bases lying between them. Germline lookup yields CDR1 KGHSH and CDR2 LQKENI.

The chain combines TRBV12-3 or TRBV12-4 with TRBJ1-1; D not resolved. Trimming shortened V by 10 bases and J by 3 bases, and 9 bases separated the two germline ends. The CDR3 covers 11 residues. CDR3 nucleotide sequence: TGTGCCACCCAAAGGTACACTGAAGCTTTCTTT. It yields the protein CATQRYTEAFF.

This clone appeared a single time. The chain employs TRBV6-2 or TRBV6-3 and TRBJ2-3; D remains unclear. The CDR3 has 16 amino acids. The V gene lost 2 bases and the J gene lost 2 bases, with 14 bases spanning the gap. Germline V gene lookup returns CDR1 MNHEY and CDR2 SVGEGT. In DNA form, the CDR3 reads TGTGCCAGCAGTTACCGAGGCAGAACCTACACAGATACGCAGTATTTT. It encodes CASSYRGRTYTDTQYF.

The V and J genes are TRBV5-6 and TRBJ2-1; 9 bases are shared with TRBD2. Losses at the gene ends were 2 bases for V and 0 bases for J; bases not matched to a gene: 9. The length of the CDR3 is 18 residues. The germline gives CDR1 SGHDT, CDR2 YYEEEE. CDR3 nucleotide sequence: TGTGCCAGCAGCTTAGATAGCGGGGGCGTAAGCTCCTACAATGAGCAGTTCTTC. It codes for CASSLDSGGVSSYNEQFF.

The gene calls are TRBV27 and TRBJ1-5; possibly TRBD1 for D (6 bases). Trimming removed 2 bases from V and 4 bases from J, with 12 bases in between. The CDR3 sequence is 15 residues long. Germline V gives CDR1 MNHEY, CDR2 SMNVEV (reference sequence). The CDR3 DNA is TGTGCCAGCAGTTTAGGCAGGGGTCTTAATCAGCCCCAGCATTTT. Protein product: CASSLGRGLNQPQHF.

The rearrangement uses TRBV3-1 (or the pseudogene TRBV3-2) and TRBJ1-1; D gene ambiguous. The CDR3 is 16 residues long. V was clipped by 9 bases and J by 10 bases, with 30 bases between them. From germline, CDR1 is LGHDT and CDR2 YNNKEL (reference sequence). The DNA for the CDR3 is TGTGCCAGGGATAGGACCAGCCAAATAGAGAAGAGAGGAGCTTTCTTT. Protein: CARDRTSQIEKRGAFF.

The chain combines TRBV9 with TRBJ2-1, with D possibly called TRBD1 or TRBD2 (5 bases each). The V end was cut by 3 bases, the J end by 2 bases, with 9 bases between. CDR3 size: 14 residues. Looked up from germline, CDR1 is SGDLS and CDR2 is YYNGEE. The CDR3: CASSGGEPYNEQFF. The CDR3 bases are TGTGCCAGCAGCGGAGGGGAACCCTACAATGAGCAGTTCTTC.

CDR3 sequence reads: CASSLSGSYNEQFF. The CDR3 nucleotides are TGCGCCAGCAGCTTATCTGGGTCCTACAATGAGCAGTTCTTC. The chain recombines TRBV5-1 with TRBJ2-1; no definite D call. The germline V gene has CDR1 SGHRS and CDR2 YFSETQ. Trimming shortened V by 2 bases and J by 1 base, and 7 bases separated the two germline ends. The CDR3 runs to 14 residues.

V usage is TRBV6-6 and J usage is TRBJ1-2; 8 bases align to TRBD1. The CDR3 is made up of 16 amino acids. The V and J ends lost 5 bases and 8 bases, in that order; junction bases with no gene match: 16. CDR1 is MNHNY and CDR2 is SVGAGI in the germline V gene (reference sequence). CDR3 region: CASSPSPGQALRGYTF. The CDR3 bases are TGTGCCAGCAGTCCCTCCCCGGGACAGGCTTTGAGGGGCTACACCTTC.

J is TRBJ1-2 and V is TRBV5-1, with D tentatively TRBD1 (5 bases). With 5 bases removed from V and 7 bases from J, the gap between germline ends came to 18 bases. The CDR3 sequence is 14 residues long. Germline values: CDR1 SGHRS, CDR2 YFSETQ. CDR3 sequence (DNA): TGCGCCAGCAGACCCGACAGCACTATTGGTGGCTACACCTTC. Residues: CASRPDSTIGGYTF.

The chain couples TRBV5-6 to TRBJ1-1; D remains ambiguous. The CDR3 runs to 13 residues. Trimming stripped 0 bases from V and 4 bases from J, with 7 bases between. CDR1 is SGHDT and CDR2 is YYEEEE in the germline V gene. The CDR3 loop is CASSLGGSTEAFF. The CDR3, as DNA: TGTGCCAGCAGCTTGGGCGGGAGCACTGAAGCTTTCTTT.

The genes are TRBV27 and TRBJ1-5; no reliable D call. Germline V gene data show CDR1 as MNHEY and CDR2 as SMNVEV (reference sequence). V dropped 6 bases and J dropped 3 bases, with 12 bases sitting between them. The CDR3 is 14 amino acids. The CDR3 nucleotides read TGTGCCAGCAGACTTCGGTGGAACAATCAGCCCCAGCATTTT. Amino acids: CASRLRWNNQPQHF.

The gene calls are TRBV6-6 and TRBJ2-6; 8 bases align to TRBD1. There are 16 residues in the CDR3. Germline V CDR1 and CDR2: MNHNY, SVGAGI (reference sequence). Unmatched junction bases numbered 2, after V lost 2 bases and J lost 2 bases. DNA of the CDR3: TGTGCCAGCAGTTACGCACAGGGGGCTGGGGCCAACGTCCTGACTTTC. Translation: CASSYAQGAGANVLTF.

This sequence joins TRBV7-9 and TRBJ1-2; tentative D call: TRBD1 (6 bases). The V gene's germline CDR1 is SEHNR and CDR2 FQNEAQ (reference sequence). This CDR3 is 17 amino acids long. Deletions cut 7 bases from V and 4 bases from J, with 25 bases between. In DNA form, the CDR3 reads TGTGCCAGCACCCAGGGGAACAGTGGGGGGTGCGGCTATGGCTACACCTTC. Translating gives CASTQGNSGGCGYGYTF. Together with reference TRBV7-9 and TRBJ1-2, the CDR3 gives the full variable domain: DTGVSQNPRHKITKRGQNVTFRCDPISEHNRLYWYRQTLGQGPEFLTYFQNEAQLEKSRLLSDRFSAERPKGSFSTLEIQRTEQGDSAMYLCASTQGNSGGCGYGYTFGSGTRLTVV.

This clone showed up just once. The genes are TRBV7-2 and TRBJ2-3, with D hard to call. This CDR3 is built from 13 residues. The V gene lost 5 bases and the J gene lost 4 bases, with 10 bases spanning the gap. Germline values: CDR1 SGHTA, CDR2 FQGNSA. CDR3 nucleotides: TGTGCCAGCAGCCCCTCTGGTCCAGATACGCAGTATTTT. This encodes CASSPSGPDTQYF.

V is TRBV7-9 and J is TRBJ1-4; D is possibly TRBD1 (5 bases). Germline values: CDR1 SEHNR, CDR2 FQNEAQ (reference sequence). The V and J ends lost 4 bases and 4 bases respectively, with 13 bases between them. The CDR3 has 15 residues. The DNA of the CDR3 is TGTGCCAGCAGCTCCCAAACAGGAATTAATGAAAAACTGTTTTTT. This sequence encodes CASSSQTGINEKLFF.

This chain connects TRBV18 to TRBJ1-1; no reliable D call. The ends were cut back, 8 bases at V and 1 base at J, with 5 bases in the middle. CDR1 and CDR2 from the germline V gene are KGHSH and LQKENI. The CDR3 consists of 11 residues. CDR3 DNA sequence: TGTGCCAGCCGGGGGAACACTGAAGCTTTCTTT. It yields the protein CASRGNTEAFF.

This clone was seen once. This chain joins TRBV4-3 and TRBJ2-1, with D unresolved. Trimming cost V 4 bases and J 4 bases, with 11 bases left between them. The CDR3 consists of 14 residues. In germline, CDR1 is LGHNA, CDR2 YSLEER. This CDR3 is CASSPIKTYNEQFF. CDR3 DNA: TGCGCCAGCAGCCCCATAAAAACTTACAATGAGCAGTTCTTC.

The chain employs TRBV10-3 and TRBJ2-5, with D possibly called TRBD1 or TRBD2 (5 bases each). The V gene's germline CDR1 is ENHRY and CDR2 SYGVKD. Trimming removed 6 bases at V and 5 bases at J, with 19 bases between. The CDR3 spans 15 residues. The CDR3 bases are TGTGCCATCAGCGCCTCGATGGGGGTGTACGAGACCCAGTACTTC. Its protein is CAISASMGVYETQYF.

The chain couples TRBV2 to TRBJ1-5; D perhaps matches TRBD1 (6 bases). Germline V lookup: CDR1 SNHLY, CDR2 FYNNEI. The V end was cut by 2 bases, the J end by 7 bases, with 15 bases between. CDR3 length: 15 amino acids. The CDR3 spells CASSEKGEGGQPQHF. The DNA of the CDR3 is TGTGCCAGCAGTGAAAAGGGGGAGGGGGGCCAGCCCCAGCATTTT. Drawing the rest from reference TRBV2 and TRBJ1-5, the complete variable domain is EPEVTQTPSHQVTQMGQEVILRCVPISNHLYFYWYRQILGQKVEFLVSFYNNEISEKSEIFDDQFSVERPDGSNFTLKIRSTKLEDSAMYFCASSEKGEGGQPQHFGDGTRLSIL.

CDR3 sequence reads: CASSQPGTGVFGGYTF. CDR3 in DNA: TGCGCCAGCAGCCAACCTGGGACAGGGGTCTTCGGGGGCTACACCTTC. This rearrangement joins TRBV4-3 to TRBJ1-2; 10 positions match TRBD1. This CDR3 has 16 residues. CDR1 and CDR2 (germline): LGHNA, YSLEER. V lost 2 bases and J lost 8; bases outside the gene matches: 11.

This clone was observed once. V usage is TRBV4-2 and J usage is TRBJ2-5; a possible D gene is TRBD2 (6 bases). Germline V gene sequence: CDR1 LGHNA, CDR2 YNFKEQ. CDR3 length equals 16 residues. V lost 4 bases, J lost 3 bases, and 18 bases lay in between. The CDR3 coding sequence is TGTGCCAGCAGCCCTTATAGCGGAGATCCCAAAGAGACCCAGTACTTC. Translating it yields CASSPYSGDPKETQYF.